Listed below are T cell receptor beta chains from one sample, sequenced in a study of post-analysis software for immune sequencing data. TCRdb re-analysed the PCR reads in MiXCR, keeping a single row per CDR3 protein. Among approximately 570,000 distinct CDR3 sequences, 44% were seen once, and the ten largest hold about 1.5%. Sequenced: blood. The receptors derive from a girl aged 5 to 17 with multiple sclerosis. Each CDR3 is given with its conserved first and last residue. Fields, in order: J gene, V gene, D gene, clone size, CDR3 protein, CDR3 DNA. The D gene is left open where the match is weak. Expanded clones get a size class; other rows say once, few or many, or leave the size out.

TRBJ2-5 | TRBV5-1 | TRBD2 | few | CASSSSIAGGRETQYF | TGCGCCAGCAGCTCTTCTATAGCGGGGGGGCGAGAGACCCAGTACTTC
TRBJ1-2 | TRBV12-3/TRBV12-4 | TRBD1 | . | CASSLSTGAYGYTF | TGTGCCAGCAGTTTGTCGACAGGGGCCTATGGCTACACCTTC
TRBJ2-7 | TRBV4-1 | . | . | CASSLGRAAYEQYF | TGCGCCAGCAGCCTGGGAAGGGCAGCCTACGAGCAGTACTTC
TRBJ2-6 | TRBV7-3 | . | . | CASSSRARGSSGANVLTF | TGTGCCAGCAGCTCCCGTGCCAGGGGATCCTCTGGGGCCAACGTCCTGACTTTC
TRBJ2-7 | TRBV12-3/TRBV12-4 | . | few | CASSWAGPTYEQYF | TGTGCCAGCAGTTGGGCAGGTCCAACCTACGAGCAGTACTTC
TRBJ2-1 | TRBV7-9 | . | . | CASNLQGNWDEQFF | TGTGCCAGCAACTTACAAGGGAATTGGGATGAGCAGTTCTTC
TRBJ2-7 | TRBV6-5 | . | . | CASSYRAFPDEQYF | TGTGCCAGCAGTTACCGAGCCTTTCCCGACGAGCAGTACTTC
TRBJ2-1 | TRBV3-1 | . | few | CASSQDPRVYNEQFF | TGTGCCAGCAGCCAAGACCCCAGGGTTTACAATGAGCAGTTCTTC
TRBJ2-5 | TRBV20-1 | TRBD1 | . | CSARVRDRGRETQYF | TGCAGTGCTAGAGTCCGGGACAGGGGCCGAGAGACCCAGTACTTC
TRBJ2-7 | TRBV7-9 | TRBD2 | . | CASSSLTSGASYEQYF | TGTGCCAGCAGTTCCTTGACTAGCGGGGCCTCCTACGAGCAGTACTTC
TRBJ2-5 | TRBV12-3/TRBV12-4 | . | . | CASSSRGGQGGETQYF | TGTGCCAGCAGTTCCCGCGGGGGCCAAGGGGGGGAGACCCAGTACTTC
TRBJ1-4 | TRBV5-1 | . | few | CASSLLNDEKLFF | TGCGCCAGCAGCCTTCTCAACGATGAAAAACTGTTTTTT
TRBJ2-3 | TRBV29-1 | TRBD2 | once | CSVEGGGRLARGDTQYF | TGCAGCGTTGAAGGAGGAGGGAGACTAGCTAGGGGAGATACGCAGTATTTT
TRBJ1-2 | TRBV10-3 | . | few | CTISGIDDYGYTF | TGTACCATCAGCGGGATCGACGACTATGGCTACACCTTC
TRBJ1-1 | TRBV12-3/TRBV12-4 | . | . | CASSLGVEAFF | TGTGCCAGCAGTTTAGGGGTTGAAGCTTTCTTT
TRBJ2-3 | TRBV6-5 | TRBD1 | . | CASSLTGLSHTQYF | TGTGCCAGCAGTTTGACAGGGTTGTCACATACGCAGTATTTT
TRBJ2-7 | TRBV10-3 | . | few | CAISDRYEQYF | TGTGCCATCAGTGACCGGTACGAGCAGTACTTC
TRBJ1-5 | TRBV7-9 | . | . | CASSFDNQPQHF | TGTGCCAGCAGCTTCGATAATCAGCCCCAGCATTTT
TRBJ1-5 | TRBV3-1 | . | . | CASSQGTSSNQPQHF | TGTGCCAGCAGCCAAGGGACATCTAGCAATCAGCCCCAGCATTTT
TRBJ2-7 | TRBV7-8 | . | few | CASSLARKSKGTYEQYF | TGTGCCAGCAGCTTAGCCCGGAAAAGCAAGGGAACTTACGAGCAGTACTTC
TRBJ1-2 | TRBV5-1 | TRBD1 | . | CARSLDRGDYGYTF | TGCGCCAGAAGCCTGGACAGGGGAGACTATGGCTACACCTTC
TRBJ2-1 | TRBV6-1 | TRBD1 | few | CASGQVINEQFF | TGTGCCAGCGGACAGGTAATCAATGAGCAGTTCTTC
TRBJ2-1 | TRBV6-2/TRBV6-3 | TRBD2 | few | CASSYRPGLAAIHNEQFF | TGTGCCAGCAGTTACCGCCCGGGACTAGCGGCTATTCACAATGAGCAGTTCTTC
TRBJ2-4 | TRBV20-1 | . | . | CSARPPQGAKNIQYF | TGCAGTGCTAGACCACCCCAGGGTGCCAAAAACATTCAGTACTTC
TRBJ2-1 | TRBV27 | . | . | CASSLMRTNEQFF | TGTGCCAGCAGTTTAATGAGAACGAATGAGCAGTTCTTC
TRBJ1-1 | TRBV12-3/TRBV12-4 | TRBD1 | few | CASSVQGDGTEAFF | TGTGCCAGCAGTGTACAGGGGGACGGAACTGAAGCTTTCTTT
TRBJ2-1 | TRBV7-2 | TRBD2 | few | CASSLASTSGYNEQFF | TGTGCCAGCAGCTTAGCGAGTACTAGCGGATACAATGAGCAGTTCTTC
TRBJ2-7 | TRBV5-5 | . | few | CASSSSGTPSYEQYF | TGTGCCAGCAGCTCCTCCGGGACACCCTCCTACGAGCAGTACTTC
TRBJ2-7 | TRBV12-3/TRBV12-4 | TRBD2 | few | CASSRTSETYEQYF | TGTGCCAGCAGCCGGACTAGCGAGACCTACGAGCAGTACTTC
TRBJ1-1 | TRBV29-1 | TRBD1 | . | CSADWDRGRVDTEAFF | TGCAGCGCCGACTGGGACAGGGGGCGCGTTGACACTGAAGCTTTCTTT